These 26 T cell receptor beta chains originate from one sample sequenced in a study of type 1 regulatory T cells. TCRdb analysed the reads with MiXCR anew, one entry per CDR3 protein. The sample comprises 88,000 or so distinct CDR3 sequences, around a third of which are singletons, and less than 2.5% rests with the top ten. The specimen sequenced was CD4+ T cells, either the whole sample or a sorted fraction (not recorded which). All receptors derive from a human donor in good health.

This clonotype was counted at least ten times. The rearrangement links TRBV7-9 to TRBJ2-3; D is undetermined. The germline V gene has CDR1 SEHNR and CDR2 FQNEAQ (reference sequence). V was cut by 5 bases and J by 6 bases, with 12 bases left in between. The CDR3 totals 13 residues. CDR3 sequence (DNA): TGTGCCAGCAGCCGGATTGAGGAGGATACGCAGTATTTT. Translating gives CASSRIEEDTQYF.

This clonotype was found a few times. The J gene is TRBJ2-3, the V gene TRBV9; 9 bases fit TRBD2. Germline assignment: CDR1 SGDLS and CDR2 YYNGEE. V lost 2 bases and J lost 4; bases outside the gene matches: 2. The CDR3 extends over 14 amino acids. The CDR3 spells CASSVSGRADTQYF. CDR3 nucleotides: TGTGCCAGCAGCGTTAGCGGGAGAGCAGATACGCAGTATTTT.

The sample holds a few counts of this clonotype. The chain combines TRBV7-3 with TRBJ2-3, with D unclear. In germline, CDR1 is SGHTA, CDR2 FQGTGA. V was cut by 2 bases and J by 6 bases, with 6 bases left in between. CDR3 length: 12 residues. CDR3 sequence: CASSLDGDTQYF. The CDR3 coding sequence is TGTGCCAGCAGCTTAGATGGCGATACGCAGTATTTT.

This chain connects TRBV18 to TRBJ2-2; no clear D. CDR3 length: 14 amino acids. Germline CDR1 and CDR2: KGHSH and LQKENI. V was shortened by 1 base and J by 2 bases, with 5 bases between the two germline ends. The CDR3 loop is CASSPRGNTGELFF. In DNA, the CDR3 is TGTGCCAGCTCACCACGCGGAAACACCGGGGAGCTGTTTTTT. Full variable domain (outside the CDR3, taken from reference TRBV18 and TRBJ2-2): NAGVMQNPRHLVRRRGQEARLRCSPMKGHSHVYWYRQLPEEGLKFMVYLQKENIIDESGMPKERFSAEFPKEGPSILRIQQVVRGDSAAYFCASSPRGNTGELFFGEGSRLTVL.

This clonotype was observed a handful of times. The chain employs TRBV5-1 and TRBJ2-2; D ambiguous. The germline gives CDR1 SGHRS, CDR2 YFSETQ. The length of the CDR3 is 13 residues. V was trimmed by 5 bases and J by 2 bases, leaving 7 bases between them. The CDR3 loop reads CASRRGNTGELFF. CDR3 nucleotides: TGCGCCAGCAGACGCGGAAACACCGGGGAGCTGTTTTTT.

This clonotype was counted between two and nine times. The chain has TRBV5-4 and TRBJ2-7; D possibly corresponds to TRBD2 (6 bases). The CDR3 is made up of 15 amino acids. With 4 bases removed from V and 6 bases from J, the gap between germline ends came to 20 bases. Germline CDR1 and CDR2: SGHNT and YYREEE (reference sequence). The DNA of the CDR3 is TGTGCCAGCAGCCAGACGGGAGAACAACTACGCGAGCAGTACTTC. The encoded protein is CASSQTGEQLREQYF.

This clonotype was counted only a few times. V is TRBV2 and J is TRBJ1-6; D is undetermined. The CDR3 sequence is 14 residues long. Germline-derived CDR1 and CDR2 are SNHLY and FYNNEI. The V gene lost 8 bases and the J gene lost 9 bases, with 17 bases spanning the gap. The CDR3 here is CASRPSVNSSPLHF. The DNA for the CDR3 is TGTGCCAGCCGCCCGTCCGTCAATAGTTCACCCCTCCACTTT.

The rearrangement links TRBV12-3 or TRBV12-4 to TRBJ2-5; TRBD1 aligns across 9 bases. CDR3 length equals 15 residues. The V and J ends lost 0 bases and 4 bases, in that order; junction bases with no gene match: 3. The CDR3 loop reads CASSLAWTGAETQYF. CDR3 sequence (DNA): TGTGCCAGCAGTTTAGCTTGGACAGGGGCAGAGACCCAGTACTTC.

The V and J genes are TRBV28 and TRBJ1-5; possibly TRBD1 for D (5 bases). CDR3 length: 15 amino acids. The germline V gene encodes CDR1 MDHEN and CDR2 SYDVKM. With 4 bases removed from V and 2 bases from J, the gap between germline ends came to 12 bases. In nucleotides, the CDR3 is TGTGCCAGCAGTTGGGGCAGCTTTGGCAATCAGCCCCAGCATTTT. Its protein is CASSWGSFGNQPQHF.

This clonotype was counted between two and nine times. CDR3 loop: CASSRTGNEQFF. CDR3 in DNA: TGTGCCAGCAGTCGGACAGGGAATGAGCAGTTCTTC. The rearrangement joins TRBV7-6 to TRBJ2-1; 8 bases agree with TRBD1. Germline V gene data show CDR1 as SGHVS and CDR2 as FNYEAQ. V was clipped by 6 bases and J by 7 bases; unmatched bases: 2. CDR3 size: 12 residues.

The chain links TRBV6-5 to TRBJ2-1; 7 bases agree with TRBD1. The trim removed 6 bases at V and 9 bases at J, leaving 17 bases unmatched. CDR3 size: 16 residues. The germline V gene has CDR1 MNHEY and CDR2 SVGAGI. CDR3: CASSTKTGAPYCEQFF. DNA of the CDR3: TGTGCCAGCAGCACCAAAACAGGGGCCCCTTACTGTGAGCAGTTCTTC.

This chain links TRBV27 with TRBJ2-3, with 8 bases aligning to TRBD1. Germline CDR1 reads MNHEY; CDR2 reads SMNVEV (reference sequence). CDR3 size: 15 residues. The junction had 7 bases not matched to a gene; V was cut back by 3 bases and J by 5 bases. In DNA form, the CDR3 reads TGTGCCAGCAGTTTCTGGACAGGGTGGGGAGATACGCAGTATTTT. As protein: CASSFWTGWGDTQYF.

This chain connects TRBV6-6 to TRBJ2-1, with a possible D match to TRBD1 (5 bases). V was trimmed by 8 bases and J by 8 bases, leaving 25 bases between them. The CDR3 loop spans 16 amino acids. The germline V gene has CDR1 MNHNY and CDR2 SVGAGI (reference sequence). CDR3 in amino acids: CASVRQGLSSQYEQFF. CDR3 nucleotides: TGTGCCAGCGTTCGGCAGGGATTATCCTCACAATATGAGCAGTTCTTC.

The rearrangement joins TRBV11-2 to TRBJ1-1; the D gene is possibly TRBD1 (5 bases). The V gene's germline CDR1 is SGHAT and CDR2 FQNNGV. V was clipped by 5 bases and J by 3 bases, with 7 bases between them. The CDR3 is made up of 12 amino acids. DNA of the CDR3: TGTGCCAGCAGCCGACAGTACACTGAAGCTTTCTTT. The encoded protein is CASSRQYTEAFF.

This clonotype was detected only a few times. Here the CDR3 reads CASSLPGTDTQYF. Here the CDR3 DNA reads TGTGCCAGCAGTTTACCAGGCACAGATACGCAGTATTTT. The chain joins TRBV12-3 or TRBV12-4 to TRBJ2-3; no firm D call. Between the trimmed V and J ends, which lost 2 bases and 1 base, there was a span of 4 bases. This CDR3 has 13 residues.

The rearrangement joins TRBV5-1 to TRBJ2-1; 10 bases map to TRBD2. With 0 bases clipped from V and 5 bases from J, the junction kept 8 bases outside the gene matches. This CDR3 is built from 17 residues. Looked up from germline, CDR1 is SGHRS and CDR2 is YFSETQ. CDR3 DNA sequence: TGCGCCAGCAGCTTGGCTCCCCGGACTAGCGGACACAATGAGCAGTTCTTC. This translates into CASSLAPRTSGHNEQFF.

This clonotype occurred a few times. The genes are TRBV19 and TRBJ2-3; no definite D call. The CDR3 sequence is 15 residues long. With 3 bases removed from V and 4 bases from J, the gap between germline ends came to 14 bases. Germline V gives CDR1 LNHDA, CDR2 SQIVND (reference sequence). The CDR3 sequence: CASSIGPALADTQYF. Written as DNA, the CDR3 is TGTGCCAGTAGTATCGGTCCCGCCTTAGCAGATACGCAGTATTTT.

A few counts support this clonotype. This chain uses TRBV20-1 with TRBJ2-3; 10 nucleotides line up with TRBD1. The CDR3 loop spans 15 amino acids. Looked up from germline, CDR1 is DFQATT and CDR2 is SNEGSKA (reference sequence). The ends lost 0 bases at V and 3 bases at J; junction bases unmatched: 3. The CDR3 nucleotides read TGCAGTGCTAGAGACTCGGGACAGGGGACAGATACGCAGTATTTT. As protein: CSARDSGQGTDTQYF.

A few counts support this clonotype. The genes are TRBV7-2 and TRBJ2-3; 11 bases align to TRBD2. The CDR3 has 16 residues. Germline assignment: CDR1 SGHTA and CDR2 FQGNSA. V shed 3 bases, J shed 2 bases, and the junction held 4 bases outside the gene matches. Here the CDR3 DNA reads TGTGCCAGCAGCTTTATAGCGGGAGGGTCCACAGATACGCAGTATTTT. Translated: CASSFIAGGSTDTQYF.

This chain uses TRBV7-2 with TRBJ2-5; D is uncertain. The CDR3 runs to 13 residues. Trimming stripped 1 base from V and 5 bases from J, with 8 bases between. Looked up from germline, CDR1 is SGHTA and CDR2 is FQGNSA. DNA of the CDR3: TGTGCCAGCAGCTTAGTCTACGCGGAGACCCAGTACTTC. Translating gives CASSLVYAETQYF.

This clonotype has a handful of counts. The V gene is TRBV19, the J gene TRBJ2-1; TRBD1 matches 8 bases. Germline V gene lookup returns CDR1 LNHDA and CDR2 SQIVND (reference sequence). The CDR3 has 14 amino acids. With 7 bases clipped from V and 2 bases from J, the junction kept 4 bases outside the gene matches. CDR3 protein: CASKTQGAYNEQFF. The CDR3 DNA sequence: TGTGCCAGTAAGACACAGGGGGCCTACAATGAGCAGTTCTTC. The full variable domain, rest sourced from reference TRBV19 and TRBJ2-1, is DGGITQSPKYLFRKEGQNVTLSCEQNLNHDAMYWYRQDPGQGLRLIYYSQIVNDFQKGDIAEGYSVSREKKESFPLTVTSAQKNPTAFYLCASKTQGAYNEQFFGPGTRLTVL.

For this clonotype: The junction shows a germline mismatch at one end, possibly a read error. CDR3 in amino acids: CTSSPRSSYNEQFF. The CDR3 DNA reads as TGTACCAGCAGCCCAAGGAGCTCCTACAATGAGCAGTTCTTC. This chain uses TRBV3-1 with TRBJ2-1; no definite D call. The CDR3 contains 14 residues. CDR1 is LGHDT and CDR2 is YNNKEL in the germline V gene (reference sequence).

The genes are TRBV20-1 and TRBJ1-3; a possible D gene is TRBD1 (6 bases). With 1 base removed from V and 2 bases from J, the gap between germline ends came to 15 bases. Germline V lookup: CDR1 DFQATT, CDR2 SNEGSKA (reference sequence). CDR3 length equals 16 residues. The CDR3 loop reads CSARAHNTGTGNTIYF. The CDR3 DNA reads TGCAGTGCTAGAGCCCATAATACAGGGACTGGAAACACCATATATTTT.

V usage is TRBV6-2 or TRBV6-3 and J usage is TRBJ2-7; 8 nucleotides agree with TRBD1. The CDR3 contains 14 residues. The V gene end was trimmed by 6 bases and the J gene end by 2 bases; junction bases not matched to a gene: 6. CDR1 is MNHEY, CDR2 SVGEGT, per germline. CDR3 protein: CASRNNRGTYEQYF. CDR3 nucleotide sequence: TGTGCCAGCAGAAATAACAGGGGGACCTACGAGCAGTACTTC.

The chain employs TRBV27 and TRBJ2-3; D perhaps matches TRBD2 (6 bases). From germline, CDR1 is MNHEY and CDR2 SMNVEV (reference sequence). The CDR3 totals 17 residues. Trimming took 6 bases from V and 1 from J, leaving 20 bases between them. CDR3 amino acids: CASRPIFGRDGTDTQYF. CDR3 sequence (DNA): TGTGCCAGCAGACCCATCTTCGGGCGGGACGGCACAGATACGCAGTATTTT.

The rearrangement uses TRBV30 and TRBJ2-1; no clear D. Germline values: CDR1 GTSNPN, CDR2 SVGIG (reference sequence). The CDR3 is made up of 12 amino acids. Trimming cost V 1 base and J 4 bases, with 5 bases left between them. The CDR3 DNA is TGTGCCTGGAGTGCTAGATACAATGAGCAGTTCTTC. Its translation is CAWSARYNEQFF.